This T cell receptor beta chain was identified in a study of regulatory T cells in long-lasting Graves disease. Study in general: Antithyroid drug use was under 3 months in newly diagnosed Graves' patients.

This clonotype has a count of ten or more. Its target is not known. According to the study, TCR beta libraries were built with iRepertoire HTBI primers and CDR3-region Arm-PCR. TCRdb ran MiXCR on the multiplex PCR reads and lists one entry per CDR3 protein. Found here are approximately 560,000 distinct CDR3 sequences, about 16% of them singletons; the top ten hold 12%. Study-wide findings and caveats: Only a small sample size was used, which may have cut accuracy.

Time point in this sample: newly diagnosed GD, antithyroid drugs for less than 3 months. Construction of the TCR library relied on RNA isolated from PBMCs. In addition, the sample was reused for a study of T cells in Graves' hyperthyroidism and ophthalmopathy. As that study records: A set of HTBI primers served as the primers for a first-round RT-PCR of the TCR CDR3.

Here the sequenced sample was peripheral blood mononuclear cells (PBMCs), taken at new diagnosis, from a patient treated with antithyroid drugs. The TCR comes from a man younger than 35 with Graves disease.

CDR3 loop: CAIWTPNQPQHF. As DNA, the CDR3 is TGTGCCATCTGGACCCCCAATCAGCCCCAGCATTTT. The V call is TRBV28, the J call TRBJ1-5; unclear D gene. CDR3 length: 12 amino acids. Trimming removed 10 bases from V and 3 bases from J, with 10 bases in between. The germline gives CDR1 MDHEN, CDR2 SYDVKM.